This T cell receptor (beta chain) was documented in a study of blood T cell repertoires in COVID-19. Study-wide context: COVID-19 samples, acute and convalescent, were from the United States, Italy and Spain.

The CDR3 consists of 14 residues. V lost 3 bases to trimming and J lost 1 base; unmatched junction nucleotides: 3. Looked up from germline, CDR1 is SGHAT and CDR2 is FQNNGV. Measured with immunoSEQ multiplex PCR; TCRdb has only the in-frame clones, and not every one. The repertoire includes 100,000 to 130,000 clones, about three quarters of them detected once, and 1.8% sits in the top ten. This clone has a handful of counts. Sequenced input: peripheral blood. The rearrangement uses TRBV11-2 and TRBJ2-7, with 7 bases aligning to TRBD2. This TCR was recovered from a woman in her 40s with acute or convalescent COVID-19. CDR3 loop: CASSLGRGSYEQYF. The CDR3 DNA is TGTGCCAGCAGCTTGGGGAGGGGATCCTACGAGCAGTACTTC. The complete variable domain, with remaining parts taken from reference TRBV11-2 and TRBJ2-7, reads EAGVAQSPRYKIIEKRQSVAFWCNPISGHATLYWYQQILGQGPKLLIQFQNNGVVDDSQLPKDRFSAERLKGVDSTLKIQPAKLEDSAVYLCASSLGRGSYEQYFGPGTRLTVT.